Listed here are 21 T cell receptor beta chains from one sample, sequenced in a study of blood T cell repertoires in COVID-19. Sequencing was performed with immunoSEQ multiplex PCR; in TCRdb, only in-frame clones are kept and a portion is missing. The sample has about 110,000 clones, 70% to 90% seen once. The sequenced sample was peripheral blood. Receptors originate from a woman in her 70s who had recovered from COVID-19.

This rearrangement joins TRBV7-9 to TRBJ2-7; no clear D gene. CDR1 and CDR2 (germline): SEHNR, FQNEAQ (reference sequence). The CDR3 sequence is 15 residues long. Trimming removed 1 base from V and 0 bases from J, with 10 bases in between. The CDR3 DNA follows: TGTGCCAGCAGCTTAGGCCCATCGGGCTCCTACGAGCAGTACTTC. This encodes CASSLGPSGSYEQYF.

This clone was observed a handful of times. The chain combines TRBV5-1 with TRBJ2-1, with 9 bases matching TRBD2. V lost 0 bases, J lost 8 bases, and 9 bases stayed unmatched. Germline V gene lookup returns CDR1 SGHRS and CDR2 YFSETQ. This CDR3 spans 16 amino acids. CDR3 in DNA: TGCGCCAGCAGCTTGGCTTCGCTAGCGGGAAAGGATGAGCAGTTCTTC. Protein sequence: CASSLASLAGKDEQFF.

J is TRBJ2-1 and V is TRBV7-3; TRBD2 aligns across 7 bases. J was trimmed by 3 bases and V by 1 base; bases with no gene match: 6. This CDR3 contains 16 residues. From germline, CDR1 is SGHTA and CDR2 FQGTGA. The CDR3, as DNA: TGTGCCAGCAGCTTAAAGGTAGCGGGTGACTACAATGAGCAGTTCTTC. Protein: CASSLKVAGDYNEQFF.

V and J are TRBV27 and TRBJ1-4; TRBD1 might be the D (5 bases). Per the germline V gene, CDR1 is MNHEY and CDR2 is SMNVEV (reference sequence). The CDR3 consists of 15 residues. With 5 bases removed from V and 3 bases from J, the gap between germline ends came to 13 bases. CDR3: CASSPQGRANEKLFF. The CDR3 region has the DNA TGTGCCAGCAGTCCTCAGGGTAGGGCTAATGAAAAACTGTTTTTT.

The CDR3 sequence is CASSRQRGEKLFF. CDR3 bases: TGTGCCAGCAGTAGGCAGAGGGGGGAAAAACTGTTTTTT. The chain has TRBV2 and TRBJ1-4; possible D gene TRBD1, 6 bases. Germline-derived CDR1 and CDR2 are SNHLY and FYNNEI. V shed 5 bases and J shed 8 bases, with 12 bases lying between them. CDR3 length: 13 residues.

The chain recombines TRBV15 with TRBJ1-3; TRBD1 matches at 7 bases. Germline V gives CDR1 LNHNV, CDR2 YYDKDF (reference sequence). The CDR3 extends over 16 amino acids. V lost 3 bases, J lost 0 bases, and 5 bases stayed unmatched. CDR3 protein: CATSRSRTGSGNTIYF. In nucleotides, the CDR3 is TGTGCCACCAGCAGGTCACGGACAGGCTCTGGAAACACCATATATTTT. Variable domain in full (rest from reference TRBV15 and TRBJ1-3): DAMVIQNPRYQVTQFGKPVTLSCSQTLNHNVMYWYQQKSSQAPKLLFHYYDKDFNNEADTPDNFQSRRPNTSFCFLDIRSPGLGDTAMYLCATSRSRTGSGNTIYFGEGSWLTVV.

CDR3 protein: CASSLGYRGETQYF. CDR3 DNA sequence: TGTGCCAGCAGCTTAGGCTACAGGGGGGAGACCCAGTACTTC. The genes are TRBV11-2 and TRBJ2-5; TRBD1 matches at 8 bases. This CDR3 is 14 amino acids long. V lost 1 base and J lost 5; bases outside the gene matches: 3. Germline-derived CDR1 and CDR2 are SGHAT and FQNNGV.

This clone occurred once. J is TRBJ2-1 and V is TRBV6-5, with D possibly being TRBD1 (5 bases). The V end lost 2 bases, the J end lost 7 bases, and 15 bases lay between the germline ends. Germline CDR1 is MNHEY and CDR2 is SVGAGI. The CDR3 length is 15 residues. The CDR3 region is CASSYRGQGRNEQFF. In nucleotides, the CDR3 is TGTGCCAGCAGTTACAGGGGTCAGGGAAGGAATGAGCAGTTCTTC.

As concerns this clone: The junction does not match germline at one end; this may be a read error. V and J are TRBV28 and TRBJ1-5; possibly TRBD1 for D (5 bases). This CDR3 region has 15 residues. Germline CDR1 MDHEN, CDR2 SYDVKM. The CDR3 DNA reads TGTGCCAGCACCCTAGGAGGGGCGGGTAATCGGCCCCAGCATTTT. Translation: CASTLGGAGNRPQHF.

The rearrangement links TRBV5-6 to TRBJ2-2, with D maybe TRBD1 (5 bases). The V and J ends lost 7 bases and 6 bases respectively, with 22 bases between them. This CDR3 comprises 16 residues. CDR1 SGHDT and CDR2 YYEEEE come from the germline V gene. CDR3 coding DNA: TGTGCCAGCCTATTACAGGTTCCCCTCGAGTCCGGGGAGCTGTTTTTT. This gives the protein CASLLQVPLESGELFF.

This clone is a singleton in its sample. In DNA form, the CDR3 reads TGTGCCAGCAGTTTATGGGAGGGAAGGTATAGGCCCCAGCATTTT. Translation gives CASSLWEGRYRPQHF. The chain recombines TRBV28 with TRBJ1-5; no definite D call. The length of the CDR3 is 15 residues. Germline values: CDR1 MDHEN, CDR2 SYDVKM. V shed 0 bases and J shed 9 bases, with 15 bases lying between them. Filled out from reference TRBV28 and TRBJ1-5, the complete variable domain reads DVKVTQSSRYLVKRTGEKVFLECVQDMDHENMFWYRQDPGLGLRLIYFSYDVKMKEKGDIPEGYSVSREKKERFSLILESASTNQTSMYLCASSLWEGRYRPQHFGDGTRLSIL.

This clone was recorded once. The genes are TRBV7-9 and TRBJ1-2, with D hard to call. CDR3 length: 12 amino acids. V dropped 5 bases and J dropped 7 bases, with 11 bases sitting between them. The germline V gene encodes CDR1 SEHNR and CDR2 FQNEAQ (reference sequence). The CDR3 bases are TGTGCCAGCAGCCCCTACAGCGGTGGCTACACCTTC. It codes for CASSPYSGGYTF.

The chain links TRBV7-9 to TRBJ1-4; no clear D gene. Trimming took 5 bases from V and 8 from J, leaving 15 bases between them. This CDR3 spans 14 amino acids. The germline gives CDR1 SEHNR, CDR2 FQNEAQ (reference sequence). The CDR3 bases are TGTGCCAGCAGCGCTCGCGTGGGCTGGGAAAAACTGTTTTTT. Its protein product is CASSARVGWEKLFF. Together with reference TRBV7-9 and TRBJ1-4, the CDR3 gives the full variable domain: DTGVSQNPRHKITKRGQNVTFRCDPISEHNRLYWYRQTLGQGPEFLTYFQNEAQLEKSRLLSDRFSAERPKGSFSTLEIQRTEQGDSAMYLCASSARVGWEKLFFGSGTQLSVL.

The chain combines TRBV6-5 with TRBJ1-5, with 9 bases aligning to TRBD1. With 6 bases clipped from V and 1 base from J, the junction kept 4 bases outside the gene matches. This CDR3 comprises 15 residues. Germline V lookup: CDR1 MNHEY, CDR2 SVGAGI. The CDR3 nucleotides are TGTGCCAGCAGACGGACAGGGGCCAGCAATCAGCCCCAGCATTTT. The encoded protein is CASRRTGASNQPQHF.

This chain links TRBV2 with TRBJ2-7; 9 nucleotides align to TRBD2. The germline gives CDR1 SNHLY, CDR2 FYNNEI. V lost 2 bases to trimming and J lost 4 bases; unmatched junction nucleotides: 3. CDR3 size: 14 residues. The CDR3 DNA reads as TGTGCCAGCAGTGAAACGGGACTAGCATACGAGCAGTACTTC. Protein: CASSETGLAYEQYF.

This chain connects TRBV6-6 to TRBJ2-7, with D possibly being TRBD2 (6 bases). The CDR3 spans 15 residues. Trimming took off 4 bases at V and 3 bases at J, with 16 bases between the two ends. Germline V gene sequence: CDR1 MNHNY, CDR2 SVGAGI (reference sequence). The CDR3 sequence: CASSWGVREGYEQYF. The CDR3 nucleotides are TGTGCCAGCAGTTGGGGGGTCCGTGAAGGCTACGAGCAGTACTTC.

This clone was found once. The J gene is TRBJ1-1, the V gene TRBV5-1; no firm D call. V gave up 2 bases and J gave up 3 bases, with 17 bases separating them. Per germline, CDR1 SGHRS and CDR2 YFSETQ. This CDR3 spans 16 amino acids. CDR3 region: CASSFDLTLRDTEAFF. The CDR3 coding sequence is TGCGCCAGCAGCTTTGACTTGACCCTGAGAGACACTGAAGCTTTCTTT.

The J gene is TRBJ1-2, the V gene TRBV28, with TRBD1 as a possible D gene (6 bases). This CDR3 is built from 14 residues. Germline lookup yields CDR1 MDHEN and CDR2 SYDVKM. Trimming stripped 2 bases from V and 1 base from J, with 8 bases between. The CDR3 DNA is TGTGCCAGCAGTTTAAGGGGGGGTAACTATGGCTACACCTTC. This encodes CASSLRGGNYGYTF.

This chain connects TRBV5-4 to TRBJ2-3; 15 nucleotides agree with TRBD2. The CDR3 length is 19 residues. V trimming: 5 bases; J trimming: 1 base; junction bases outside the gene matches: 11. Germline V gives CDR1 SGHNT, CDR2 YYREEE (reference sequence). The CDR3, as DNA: TGTGCCAGCAGTCGAAGGACTAGCGGGGGGGCCGCCCGCACAGATACGCAGTATTTT. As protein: CASSRRTSGGAARTDTQYF.

The CDR3 sequence is CASSPWTNTEAFF. CDR3 nucleotides: TGTGCCAGCAGCCCCTGGACTAACACTGAAGCTTTCTTT. This chain joins TRBV3-1 (or the pseudogene TRBV3-2) and TRBJ1-1; D ambiguous. This CDR3 region has 13 residues. Germline CDR1 LGHDT, CDR2 YNNKEL (reference sequence). V gave up 4 bases and J gave up 2 bases, with 8 bases separating them.

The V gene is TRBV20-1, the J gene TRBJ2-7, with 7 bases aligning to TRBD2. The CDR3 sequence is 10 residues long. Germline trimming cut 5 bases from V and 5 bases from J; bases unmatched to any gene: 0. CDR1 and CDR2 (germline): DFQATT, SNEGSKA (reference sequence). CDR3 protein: CSAGRDEQYF. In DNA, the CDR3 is TGCAGTGCTGGGAGGGACGAGCAGTACTTC.